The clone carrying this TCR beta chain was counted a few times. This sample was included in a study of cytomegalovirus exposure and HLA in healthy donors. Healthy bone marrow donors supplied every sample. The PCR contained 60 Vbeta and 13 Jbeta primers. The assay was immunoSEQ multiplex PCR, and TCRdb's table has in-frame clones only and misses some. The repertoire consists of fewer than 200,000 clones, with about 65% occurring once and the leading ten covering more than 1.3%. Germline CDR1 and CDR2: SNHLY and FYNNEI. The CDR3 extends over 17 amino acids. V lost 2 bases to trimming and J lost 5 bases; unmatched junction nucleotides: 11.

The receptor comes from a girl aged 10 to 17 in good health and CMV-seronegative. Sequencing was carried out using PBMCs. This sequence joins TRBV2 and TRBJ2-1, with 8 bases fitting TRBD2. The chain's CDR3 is CASSERLAGIVDNEQFF. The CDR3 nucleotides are TGTGCCAGCAGTGAAAGGTTAGCGGGGATTGTGGACAATGAGCAGTTCTTC.